The present T cell receptor (beta chain) was sequenced within a study of spatial heterogeneity in lung cancer. This clonotype was seen ten or more times. Its target is unknown. The library was built for alpha chains, so this beta chain is an off-target read and its size means little. TCRdb called the 5' RACE reads again in MiXCR, with one record for every CDR3 protein. The sample consists of around 7,900 distinct CDR3 sequences, 14% of them appearing once. Stated time point: sample taken at primary tumor resection. Whole RNA was taken from tumor, nontumor lung or frozen PBMC; it was then sequenced unsorted. Study outcomes and limitations: In tumors, expanded intratumoral alpha and beta TCR counts tracked mutation counts.

CDR1 is SGHTA, CDR2 FQGNSA, per germline. J was trimmed by 3 bases and V by 7 bases; bases with no gene match: 10. CDR3 length: 15 amino acids. The specimen was lung tumor tissue, collected at surgery. The chain links TRBV7-2 to TRBJ2-5, with TRBD2 identical over 8 bases. The source of this sequence is a female donor with early-stage non-small cell lung cancer. The CDR3 loop reads CASKNGGAGEETQYF. The CDR3 bases are TGTGCCAGCAAAAACGGGGGGGCTGGGGAAGAGACCCAGTACTTC.